Below are 19 T cell receptor beta chains sequenced from a single sample in a study of radiation and T cells in renal cell carcinoma. Indicated time point: blood 4 weeks post-SBRT, at nephrectomy. Treatment of the sample: 15 Gy SBRT to primary tumor, nephrectomy 4 weeks later. Data came from immunoSEQ multiplex PCR; TCRdb stores just in-frame clones and leaves some out. The sample carries about 170,000 clones, about 85% recorded once. Sequences were derived from blood, sampled from a patient whose treatment included radiotherapy and nephrectomy. The source of these receptors is a woman between 50 and 59 years old with renal cell carcinoma.

The chain links TRBV30 to TRBJ1-2; D unclear. Trimming stripped 4 bases from V and 6 bases from J, with 12 bases between. The V gene's germline CDR1 is GTSNPN and CDR2 SVGIG (reference sequence). The CDR3 extends over 12 amino acids. CDR3 residues: CAWTDGRDGYTF. The CDR3 DNA reads TGTGCCTGGACAGATGGAAGGGATGGCTACACCTTC.

The J gene is TRBJ1-4, the V gene TRBV5-6; D remains ambiguous. The CDR3 spans 13 residues. The V and J ends lost 8 bases and 7 bases respectively, with 15 bases between them. The germline CDR1 and CDR2 sequences are SGHDT and YYEEEE. The CDR3 reads CASTSDRSEKLFF. The CDR3 DNA reads TGTGCCAGTACGAGCGACCGCAGTGAAAAACTGTTTTTT.

The chain carries TRBV19 and TRBJ1-6, with TRBD1 as a possible D gene (5 bases). Germline V gene data show CDR1 as LNHDA and CDR2 as SQIVND (reference sequence). CDR3 length equals 15 residues. Trimming removed 6 bases at V and 13 bases at J, with 22 bases between. CDR3 nucleotide sequence: TGTGCCAGTAGGAGGGAGGGGACCGTCTCCCTTCCCCTCCACTTT. The encoded protein is CASRREGTVSLPLHF.

The V call is TRBV4-3, the J call TRBJ1-2; no firm D call. Trimming took off 6 bases at V and 4 bases at J, with 18 bases between the two ends. The CDR3 sequence is 15 residues long. Germline V gene lookup returns CDR1 LGHNA and CDR2 YSLEER. The CDR3 DNA reads as TGCGCCAGCAGTCAACCCTTCGGCACATCCTATGGCTACACCTTC. It is translated as CASSQPFGTSYGYTF.

V is TRBV6-5 and J is TRBJ1-6; D is undetermined. Germline V CDR1 and CDR2: MNHEY, SVGAGI. This CDR3 comprises 14 residues. Trimming shortened V by 2 bases and J by 6 bases, and 8 bases separated the two germline ends. Here the CDR3 reads CASSYSKANSPLHF. CDR3 coding DNA: TGTGCCAGCAGTTACAGTAAAGCTAATTCACCCCTCCACTTT.

This clone occurred a few times. The CDR3 loop reads CASSLAAGPYEQYF. The CDR3 DNA reads as TGTGCCAGCAGCTTAGCGGCGGGGCCCTACGAGCAGTACTTC. The chain has TRBV7-2 and TRBJ2-7, with D perhaps TRBD2 (6 bases). Trimming pared 0 bases from V and 2 bases from J, leaving 8 bases between. CDR1 and CDR2 (germline): SGHTA, FQGNSA. The CDR3 runs to 14 residues.

The chain couples TRBV15 to TRBJ2-5; tentative D call: TRBD2 (5 bases). The V gene lost 5 bases and the J gene lost 1 base, with 8 bases spanning the gap. The CDR3 is 13 residues long. Germline V gives CDR1 LNHNV, CDR2 YYDKDF (reference sequence). CDR3 in amino acids: CATSPDFQETQYF. The DNA for the CDR3 is TGTGCCACCAGCCCGGACTTCCAAGAGACCCAGTACTTC.

V usage is TRBV7-2 and J usage is TRBJ1-2; D remains ambiguous. V gave up 1 base and J gave up 6 bases, with 18 bases separating them. The CDR3 consists of 16 residues. CDR1 is SGHTA, CDR2 FQGNSA, per germline. CDR3 coding DNA: TGTGCCAGCAGCTTAGGGGCAATAAGTTTGAGGGATGGCTACACCTTC. Encoded protein: CASSLGAISLRDGYTF.

The chain couples TRBV4-3 to TRBJ1-2; D is perhaps TRBD1 (5 bases). V shed 0 bases and J shed 7 bases, with 9 bases lying between them. The CDR3 spans 13 residues. CDR1 and CDR2 from the germline V gene are LGHNA and YSLEER. DNA for the CDR3: TGCGCCAGCAGCCAAGAATTGGGGGTTGGCTACACCTTC. Translated, it gives CASSQELGVGYTF.

The gene calls are TRBV4-1 and TRBJ1-4, with D uncertain. The CDR3 is made up of 16 amino acids. CDR1 is MGHRA and CDR2 is YSYEKL in the germline V gene. Deletions cut 3 bases from V and 0 bases from J, with 11 bases between. CDR3 loop: CASSHYGVTTNEKLFF. The CDR3, as DNA: TGCGCCAGCAGCCATTATGGTGTCACAACTAATGAAAAACTGTTTTTT.

This rearrangement joins TRBV5-1 to TRBJ2-7, with TRBD1 matching 10 bases. J gave up 2 bases and V 3 bases, and 5 bases lay outside the gene matches. The CDR3 is 15 amino acids. CDR1 is SGHRS and CDR2 is YFSETQ in the germline V gene. The DNA for the CDR3 is TGCGCCAGCAGCTCTTTGACAGGGGGCACCTACGAGCAGTACTTC. Amino acid sequence: CASSSLTGGTYEQYF.

The chain has TRBV29-1 and TRBJ1-1, with unresolved D. The germline gives CDR1 SQVTM, CDR2 ANQGSEA. The CDR3 sequence is 13 residues long. V lost 3 bases, J lost 6 bases, and 14 bases lay in between. The CDR3 sequence: CSVDLGPLSEAFF. In nucleotides, the CDR3 is TGCAGCGTTGATCTTGGGCCCCTTTCTGAAGCTTTCTTT.

This clone has just a few counts. This chain links TRBV6-6 with TRBJ1-1, with 8 bases that match TRBD1. The CDR3 has 13 amino acids. Per the germline V gene, CDR1 is MNHNY and CDR2 is SVGAGI (reference sequence). Losses at the gene ends were 6 bases for V and 1 base for J; bases not matched to a gene: 1. CDR3 DNA sequence: TGTGCCAGCAGGGACAGGGCGAACACTGAAGCTTTCTTT. It translates to CASRDRANTEAFF.

The chain is built from TRBV5-4 and TRBJ2-1, with a possible D match to TRBD2 (6 bases). CDR3 length: 14 amino acids. The V end was cut by 4 bases, the J end by 5 bases, with 13 bases between. Looked up from germline, CDR1 is SGHNT and CDR2 is YYREEE (reference sequence). The DNA for the CDR3 is TGTGCCAGCAGCGTACGGGGGAGCCACAATGAGCAGTTCTTC. It specifies CASSVRGSHNEQFF.

The CDR3 sequence: CASGLGRVGGYSTDTQYF. The CDR3 DNA is TGTGCTAGTGGTTTGGGTAGAGTGGGCGGATATTCGACAGATACGCAGTATTTT. The chain carries TRBV12-5 and TRBJ2-3; D unresolved. Germline CDR1 LGHNT, CDR2 FRNRAP. This CDR3 is 18 amino acids long. With 1 base removed from V and 3 bases from J, the gap between germline ends came to 20 bases. Variable domain in full (rest from reference TRBV12-5 and TRBJ2-3): DARVTQTPRHKVTEMGQEVTMRCQPILGHNTVFWYRQTMMQGLELLAYFRNRAPLDDSGMPKDRFSAEMPDATLATLKIQPSEPRDSAVYFCASGLGRVGGYSTDTQYFGPGTRLTVL.

J is TRBJ2-7 and V is TRBV4-1; TRBD2 matches at 7 bases. The CDR3 spans 15 residues. V was pared by 5 bases and J by 9 bases, with 16 bases of the junction left unmatched. Germline V gene lookup returns CDR1 MGHRA and CDR2 YSYEKL. CDR3: CASSTPLAEGRGQYF. As DNA, the CDR3 is TGCGCCAGCAGCACTCCTCTAGCGGAGGGGCGGGGGCAGTACTTC.

V usage is TRBV2 and J usage is TRBJ1-6; TRBD1 agrees at 8 bases. From germline, CDR1 is SNHLY and CDR2 FYNNEI. The ends lost 6 bases at V and 5 bases at J; junction bases unmatched: 0. The CDR3 contains 13 residues. The CDR3 loop is CASRDRDNSPLHF. The CDR3 DNA reads TGTGCCAGCAGGGACAGGGATAATTCACCCCTCCACTTT.

The chain uses TRBV9 and TRBJ1-1; D might be TRBD1 (5 bases). Per germline, CDR1 SGDLS and CDR2 YYNGEE. The V end lost 0 bases, the J end lost 5 bases, and 8 bases lay between the germline ends. The CDR3 sequence is 13 residues long. The CDR3 bases are TGTGCCAGCAGCGTAGGGCCAGGGACTGAAGCTTTCTTT. It translates to CASSVGPGTEAFF.

The chain recombines TRBV5-1 with TRBJ2-1, with D perhaps given as TRBD1 or TRBD2 (6 bases each). Per germline, CDR1 SGHRS and CDR2 YFSETQ. Trimming took 0 bases from V and 3 from J, leaving 7 bases between them. The CDR3 runs to 14 residues. Here the CDR3 reads CASSLEGGYNEQFF. The CDR3 nucleotides are TGCGCCAGCAGCTTGGAGGGGGGCTACAATGAGCAGTTCTTC.